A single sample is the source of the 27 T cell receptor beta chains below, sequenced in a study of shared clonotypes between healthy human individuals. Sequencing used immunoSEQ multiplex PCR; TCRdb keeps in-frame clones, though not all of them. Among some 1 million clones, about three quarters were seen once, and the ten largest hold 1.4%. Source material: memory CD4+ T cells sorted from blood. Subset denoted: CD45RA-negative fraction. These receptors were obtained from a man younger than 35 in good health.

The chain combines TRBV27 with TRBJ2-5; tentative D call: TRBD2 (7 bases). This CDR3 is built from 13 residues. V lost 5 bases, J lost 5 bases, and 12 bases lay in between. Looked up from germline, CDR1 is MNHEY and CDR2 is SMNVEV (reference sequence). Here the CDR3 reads CASSGGAWETQYF. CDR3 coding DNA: TGTGCCAGCAGTGGGGGGGCTTGGGAGACCCAGTACTTC.

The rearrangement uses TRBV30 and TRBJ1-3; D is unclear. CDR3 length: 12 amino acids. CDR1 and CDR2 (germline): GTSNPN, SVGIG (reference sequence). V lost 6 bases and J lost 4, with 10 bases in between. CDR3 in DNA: TGTGCCTGTGGCGAATCGGGAAACACCATATATTTT. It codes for CACGESGNTIYF. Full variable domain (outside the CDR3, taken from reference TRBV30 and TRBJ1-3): SQTIHQWPATLVQPVGSPLSLECTVEGTSNPNLYWYRQAAGRGLQLLFYSVGIGQISSEVPQNLSASRPQDRQFILSSKKLLLSDSGFYLCACGESGNTIYFGEGSWLTVV.

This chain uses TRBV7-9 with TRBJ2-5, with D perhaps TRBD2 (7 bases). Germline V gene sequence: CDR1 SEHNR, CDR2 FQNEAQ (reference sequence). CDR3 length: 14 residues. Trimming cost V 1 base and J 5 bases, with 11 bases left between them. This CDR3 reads CASSLVSGGETQYF. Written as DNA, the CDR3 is TGTGCCAGCAGCTTAGTATCGGGGGGCGAGACCCAGTACTTC.

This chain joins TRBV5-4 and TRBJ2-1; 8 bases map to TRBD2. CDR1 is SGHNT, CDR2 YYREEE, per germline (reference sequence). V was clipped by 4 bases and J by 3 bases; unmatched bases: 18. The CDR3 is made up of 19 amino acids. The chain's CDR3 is CASSPGGGVRSGGYNEQFF. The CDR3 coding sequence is TGTGCCAGCAGCCCCGGTGGGGGAGTGCGAAGCGGGGGCTACAATGAGCAGTTCTTC.

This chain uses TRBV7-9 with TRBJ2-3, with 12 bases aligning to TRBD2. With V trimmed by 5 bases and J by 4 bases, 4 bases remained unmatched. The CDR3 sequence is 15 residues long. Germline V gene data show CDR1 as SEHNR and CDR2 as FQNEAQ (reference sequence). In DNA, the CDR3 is TGTGCCAGCAGCATGTCTAGCGGGAGGGCAGATACGCAGTATTTT. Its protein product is CASSMSSGRADTQYF.

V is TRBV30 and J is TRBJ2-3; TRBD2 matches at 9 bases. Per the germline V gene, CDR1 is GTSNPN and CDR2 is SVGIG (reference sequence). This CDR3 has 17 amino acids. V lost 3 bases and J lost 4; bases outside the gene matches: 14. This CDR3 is CAWSGPGGGARSDTQYF. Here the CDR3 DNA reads TGTGCCTGGAGCGGTCCGGGCGGGGGGGCCAGGTCAGATACGCAGTATTTT.

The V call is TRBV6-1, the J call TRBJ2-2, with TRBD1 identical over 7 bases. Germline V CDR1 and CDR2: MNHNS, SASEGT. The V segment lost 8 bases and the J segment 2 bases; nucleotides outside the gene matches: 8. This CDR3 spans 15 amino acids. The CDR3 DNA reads TGTGCCAGCTCCCCGGACAGGATAAACACCGGGGAGCTGTTTTTT. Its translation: CASSPDRINTGELFF.

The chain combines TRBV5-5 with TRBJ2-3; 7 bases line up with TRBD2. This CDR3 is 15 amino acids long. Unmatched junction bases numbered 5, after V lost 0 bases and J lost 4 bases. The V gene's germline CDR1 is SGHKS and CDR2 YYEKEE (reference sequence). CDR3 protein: CASSLVSGGADTQYF. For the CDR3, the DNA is TGTGCCAGCAGCTTGGTTTCGGGGGGAGCAGATACGCAGTATTTT. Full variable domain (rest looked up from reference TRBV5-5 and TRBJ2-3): DAGVTQSPTHLIKTRGQQVTLRCSPISGHKSVSWYQQVLGQGPQFIFQYYEKEERGRGNFPDRFSARQFPNYSSELNVNALLLGDSALYLCASSLVSGGADTQYFGPGTRLTVL.

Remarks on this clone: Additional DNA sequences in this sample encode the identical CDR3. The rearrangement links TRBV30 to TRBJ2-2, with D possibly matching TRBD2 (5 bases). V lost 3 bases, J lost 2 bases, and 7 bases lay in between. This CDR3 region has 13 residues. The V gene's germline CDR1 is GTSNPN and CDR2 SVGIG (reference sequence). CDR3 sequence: CAWRSGNTGELFF. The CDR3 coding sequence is TGTGCCTGGAGAAGCGGTAACACCGGGGAGCTGTTTTTT.

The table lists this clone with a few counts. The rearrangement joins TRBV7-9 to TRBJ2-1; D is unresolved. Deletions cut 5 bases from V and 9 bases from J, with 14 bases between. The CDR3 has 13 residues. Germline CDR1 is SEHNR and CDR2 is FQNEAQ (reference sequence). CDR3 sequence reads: CASSTNSLGEQFF. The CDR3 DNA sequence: TGTGCCAGCAGCACTAATAGCTTGGGTGAGCAGTTCTTC.

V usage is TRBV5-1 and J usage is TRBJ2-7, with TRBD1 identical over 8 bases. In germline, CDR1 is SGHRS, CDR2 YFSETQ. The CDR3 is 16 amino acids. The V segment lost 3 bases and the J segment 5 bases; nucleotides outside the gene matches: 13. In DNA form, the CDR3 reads TGCGCCAGCAGCTGGGGCCCGCAGGGGGCGTTAAACGAGCAGTACTTC. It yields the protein CASSWGPQGALNEQYF.

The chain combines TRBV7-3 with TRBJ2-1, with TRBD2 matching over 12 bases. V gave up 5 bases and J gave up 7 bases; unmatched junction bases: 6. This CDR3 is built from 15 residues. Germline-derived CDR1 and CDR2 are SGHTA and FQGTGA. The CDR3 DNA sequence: TGTGCCAGCAGCCCCTCTAGCGGGGGGGCAAATGAGCAGTTCTTC. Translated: CASSPSSGGANEQFF.

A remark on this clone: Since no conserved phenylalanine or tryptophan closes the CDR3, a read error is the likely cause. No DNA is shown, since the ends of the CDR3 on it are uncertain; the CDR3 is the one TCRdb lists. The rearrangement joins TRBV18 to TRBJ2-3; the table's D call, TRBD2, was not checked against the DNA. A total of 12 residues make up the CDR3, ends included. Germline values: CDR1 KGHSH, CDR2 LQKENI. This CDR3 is CASSPLAGALDG.

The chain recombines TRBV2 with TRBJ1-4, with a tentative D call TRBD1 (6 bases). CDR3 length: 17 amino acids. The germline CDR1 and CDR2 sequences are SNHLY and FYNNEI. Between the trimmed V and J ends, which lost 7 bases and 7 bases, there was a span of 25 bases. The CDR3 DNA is TGTGCCAGCACCGCCGAACCGGGGGCGGGTGTGGTTGAAAAACTGTTTTTT. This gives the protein CASTAEPGAGVVEKLFF.

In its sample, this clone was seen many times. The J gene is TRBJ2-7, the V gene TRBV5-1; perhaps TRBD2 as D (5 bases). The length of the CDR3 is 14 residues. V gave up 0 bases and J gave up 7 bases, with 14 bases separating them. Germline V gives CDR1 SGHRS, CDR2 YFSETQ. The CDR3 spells CASSLAGTTGEQYF. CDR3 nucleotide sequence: TGCGCCAGCAGCTTGGCCGGCACCACGGGGGAGCAGTACTTC.

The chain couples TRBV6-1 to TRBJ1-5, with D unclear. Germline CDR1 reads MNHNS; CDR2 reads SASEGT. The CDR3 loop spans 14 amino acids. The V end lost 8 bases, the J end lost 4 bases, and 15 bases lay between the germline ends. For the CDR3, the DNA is TGTGCCAGCCTGAACCGGGAGAGAAATCAGCCCCAGCATTTT. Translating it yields CASLNRERNQPQHF.

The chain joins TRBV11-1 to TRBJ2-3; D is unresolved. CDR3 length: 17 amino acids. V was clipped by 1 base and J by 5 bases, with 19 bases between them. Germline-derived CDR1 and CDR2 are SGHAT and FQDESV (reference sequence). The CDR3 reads CASSLGLRSLAVDTQYF. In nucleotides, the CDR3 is TGTGCCAGCAGCTTAGGGTTAAGAAGTCTCGCCGTAGATACGCAGTATTTT. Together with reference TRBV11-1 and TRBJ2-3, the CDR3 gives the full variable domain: EAEVAQSPRYKITEKSQAVAFWCDPISGHATLYWYRQILGQGPELLVQFQDESVVDDSQLPKDRFSAERLKGVDSTLKIQPAELGDSAMYLCASSLGLRSLAVDTQYFGPGTRLTVL.

Here the CDR3 DNA reads TGTGCCAGCAGCCGGGACAGCGGCTCTGGAAACACCATATATTTT. Its translation: CASSRDSGSGNTIYF. The chain is built from TRBV2 and TRBJ1-3; 7 nucleotides align to TRBD1. The CDR3 consists of 15 residues. The V segment lost 6 bases and the J segment 0 bases; nucleotides outside the gene matches: 5. Looked up from germline, CDR1 is SNHLY and CDR2 is FYNNEI.

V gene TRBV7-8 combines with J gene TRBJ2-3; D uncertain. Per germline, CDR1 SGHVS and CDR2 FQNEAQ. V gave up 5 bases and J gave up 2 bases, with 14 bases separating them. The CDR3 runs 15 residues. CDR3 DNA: TGTGCCAGCAGCCCCGGTTTGGCTACCACAGATACGCAGTATTTT. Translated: CASSPGLATTDTQYF.

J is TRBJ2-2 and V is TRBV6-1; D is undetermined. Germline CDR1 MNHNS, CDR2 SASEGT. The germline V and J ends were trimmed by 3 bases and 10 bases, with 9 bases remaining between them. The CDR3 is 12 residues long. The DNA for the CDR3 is TGTGCCAGCAGTGAGGTAGCTTCGGAGCTGTTTTTT. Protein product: CASSEVASELFF.

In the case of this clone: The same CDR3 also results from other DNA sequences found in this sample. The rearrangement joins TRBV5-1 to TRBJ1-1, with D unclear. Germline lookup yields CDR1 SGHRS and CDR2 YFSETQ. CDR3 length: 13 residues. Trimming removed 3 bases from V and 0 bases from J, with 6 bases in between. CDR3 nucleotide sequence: TGCGCCAGCAGCTCACAGATGAACACTGAAGCTTTCTTT. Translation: CASSSQMNTEAFF. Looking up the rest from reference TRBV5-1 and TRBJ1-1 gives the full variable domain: KAGVTQTPRYLIKTRGQQVTLSCSPISGHRSVSWYQQTPGQGLQFLFEYFSETQRNKGNFPGRFSGRQFSNSRSEMNVSTLELGDSALYLCASSSQMNTEAFFGQGTRLTVV.

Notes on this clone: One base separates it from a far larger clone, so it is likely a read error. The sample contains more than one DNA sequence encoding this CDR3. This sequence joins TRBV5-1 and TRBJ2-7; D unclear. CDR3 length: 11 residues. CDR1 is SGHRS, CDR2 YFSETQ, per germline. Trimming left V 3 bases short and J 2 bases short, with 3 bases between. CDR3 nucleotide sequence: TGCGCCAGCAGCTCCCCCTACGAGCAGTACTTC. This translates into CASSSPYEQYF.

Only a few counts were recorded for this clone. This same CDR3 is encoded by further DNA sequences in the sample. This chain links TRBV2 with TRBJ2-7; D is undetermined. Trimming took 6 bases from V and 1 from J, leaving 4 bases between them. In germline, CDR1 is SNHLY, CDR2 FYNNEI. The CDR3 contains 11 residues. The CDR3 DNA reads TGTGCCAGCAGGGGTTCCTACGAGCAGTACTTC. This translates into CASRGSYEQYF.

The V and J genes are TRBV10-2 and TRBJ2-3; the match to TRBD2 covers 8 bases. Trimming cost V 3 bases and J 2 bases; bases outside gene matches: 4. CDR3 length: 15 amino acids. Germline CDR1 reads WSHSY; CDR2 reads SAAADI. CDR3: CASSEGGGFTDTQYF. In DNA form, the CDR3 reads TGCGCCAGCAGTGAAGGCGGGGGGTTCACAGATACGCAGTATTTT.

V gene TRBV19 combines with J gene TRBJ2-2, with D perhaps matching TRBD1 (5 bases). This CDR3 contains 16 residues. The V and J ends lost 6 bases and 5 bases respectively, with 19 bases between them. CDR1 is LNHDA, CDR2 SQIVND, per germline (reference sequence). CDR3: CASSARTPGPTGELFF. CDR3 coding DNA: TGTGCCAGTAGCGCGAGGACACCCGGGCCTACCGGGGAGCTGTTTTTT.

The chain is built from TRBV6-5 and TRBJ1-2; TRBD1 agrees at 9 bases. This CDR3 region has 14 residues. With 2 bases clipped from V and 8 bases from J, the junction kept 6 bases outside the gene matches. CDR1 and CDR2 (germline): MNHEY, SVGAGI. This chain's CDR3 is CASSYLQGAGGYTF. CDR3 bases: TGTGCCAGCAGTTACCTACAGGGGGCGGGCGGCTACACCTTC.

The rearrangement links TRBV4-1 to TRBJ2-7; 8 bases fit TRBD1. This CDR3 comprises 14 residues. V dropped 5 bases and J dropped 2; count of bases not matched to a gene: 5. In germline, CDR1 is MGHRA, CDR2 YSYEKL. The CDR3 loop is CASSSRQGTYEQYF. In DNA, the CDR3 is TGCGCCAGCAGCTCCCGACAGGGGACCTACGAGCAGTACTTC.